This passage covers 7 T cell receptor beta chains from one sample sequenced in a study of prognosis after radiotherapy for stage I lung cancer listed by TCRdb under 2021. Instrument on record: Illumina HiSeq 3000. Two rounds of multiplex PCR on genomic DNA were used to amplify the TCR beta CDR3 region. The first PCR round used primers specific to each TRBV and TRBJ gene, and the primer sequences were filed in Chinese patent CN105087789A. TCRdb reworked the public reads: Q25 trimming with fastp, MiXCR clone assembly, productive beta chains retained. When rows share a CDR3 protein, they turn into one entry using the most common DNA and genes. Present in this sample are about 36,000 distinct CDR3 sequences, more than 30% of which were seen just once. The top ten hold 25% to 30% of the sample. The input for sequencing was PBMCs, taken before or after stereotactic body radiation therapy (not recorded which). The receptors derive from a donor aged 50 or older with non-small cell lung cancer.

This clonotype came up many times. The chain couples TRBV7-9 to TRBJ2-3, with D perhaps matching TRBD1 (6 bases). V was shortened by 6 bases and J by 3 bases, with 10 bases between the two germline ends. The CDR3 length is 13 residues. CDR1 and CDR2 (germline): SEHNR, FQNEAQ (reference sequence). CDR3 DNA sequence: TGTGCCAGCAGTGGACAGAAAACAGATACGCAGTATTTT. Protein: CASSGQKTDTQYF.

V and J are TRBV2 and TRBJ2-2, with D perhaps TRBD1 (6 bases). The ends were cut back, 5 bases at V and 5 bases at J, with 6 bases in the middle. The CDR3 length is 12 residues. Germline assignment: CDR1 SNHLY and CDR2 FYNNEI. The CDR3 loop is CASSQGTGELFF. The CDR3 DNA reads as TGTGCCAGCAGTCAGGGGACCGGGGAGCTGTTTTTT.

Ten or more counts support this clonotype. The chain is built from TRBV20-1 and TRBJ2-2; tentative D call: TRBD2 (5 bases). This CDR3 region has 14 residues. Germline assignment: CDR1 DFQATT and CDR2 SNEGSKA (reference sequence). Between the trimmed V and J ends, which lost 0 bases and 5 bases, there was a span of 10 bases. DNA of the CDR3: TGCAGTGCTAGAGATATGGGAGAGACCGGGGAGCTGTTTTTT. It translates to CSARDMGETGELFF.

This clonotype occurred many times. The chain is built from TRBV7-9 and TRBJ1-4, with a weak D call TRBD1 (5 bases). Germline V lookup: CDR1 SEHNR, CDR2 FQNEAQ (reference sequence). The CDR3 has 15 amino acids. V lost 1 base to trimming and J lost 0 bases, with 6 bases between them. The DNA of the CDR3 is TGTGCCAGCAGCTTAGTGACAGCAACTAATGAAAAACTGTTTTTT. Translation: CASSLVTATNEKLFF.

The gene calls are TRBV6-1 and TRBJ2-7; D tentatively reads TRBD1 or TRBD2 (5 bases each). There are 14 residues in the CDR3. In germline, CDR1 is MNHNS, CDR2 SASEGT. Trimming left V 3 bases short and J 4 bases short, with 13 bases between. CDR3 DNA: TGTGCCAGCAGTGACCCCTCCGGGGCATACGAGCAGTACTTC. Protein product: CASSDPSGAYEQYF.

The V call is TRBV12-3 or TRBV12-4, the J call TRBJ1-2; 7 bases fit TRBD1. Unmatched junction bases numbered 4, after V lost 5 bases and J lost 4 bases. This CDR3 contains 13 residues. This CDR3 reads CASSTGERYGYTF. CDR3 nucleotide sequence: TGTGCCAGCAGTACAGGGGAGCGCTATGGCTACACCTTC.

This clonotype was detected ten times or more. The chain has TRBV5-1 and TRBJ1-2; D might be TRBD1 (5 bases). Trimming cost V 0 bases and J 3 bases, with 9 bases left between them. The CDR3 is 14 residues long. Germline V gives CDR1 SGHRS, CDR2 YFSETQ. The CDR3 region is CASSLAAGDYGYTF. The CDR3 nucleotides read TGCGCCAGCAGCTTGGCCGCGGGGGACTATGGCTACACCTTC.